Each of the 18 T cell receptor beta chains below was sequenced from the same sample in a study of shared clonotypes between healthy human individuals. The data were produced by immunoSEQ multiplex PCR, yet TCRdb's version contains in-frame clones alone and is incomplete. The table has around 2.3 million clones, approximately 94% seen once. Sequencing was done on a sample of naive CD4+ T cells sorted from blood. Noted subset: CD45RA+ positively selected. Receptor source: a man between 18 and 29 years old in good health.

For the CDR3, the DNA is TGTGCCAGCAGTTTACTGGGTTTCGGCACAGATACGCAGTATTTT. This gives the protein CASSLLGFGTDTQYF. V and J are TRBV27 and TRBJ2-3; D unresolved. The CDR3 is 15 residues long. Germline CDR1 reads MNHEY; CDR2 reads SMNVEV (reference sequence). Trimming took off 2 bases at V and 1 base at J, with 10 bases between the two ends.

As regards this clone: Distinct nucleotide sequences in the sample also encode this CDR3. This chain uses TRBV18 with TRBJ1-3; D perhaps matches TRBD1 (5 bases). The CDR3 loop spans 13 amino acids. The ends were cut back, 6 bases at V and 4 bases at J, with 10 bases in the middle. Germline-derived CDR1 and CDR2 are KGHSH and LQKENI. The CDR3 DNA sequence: TGTGCCAGCTCCCCGGGGCAGGGAAACACCATATATTTT. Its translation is CASSPGQGNTIYF.

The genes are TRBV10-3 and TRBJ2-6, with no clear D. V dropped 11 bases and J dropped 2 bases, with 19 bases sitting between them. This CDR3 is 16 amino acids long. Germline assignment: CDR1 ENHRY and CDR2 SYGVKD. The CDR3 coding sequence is TGTGCCGCGGCTGAAGACTCTATCCCTGGGGCCAACGTCCTGACTTTC. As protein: CAAAEDSIPGANVLTF.

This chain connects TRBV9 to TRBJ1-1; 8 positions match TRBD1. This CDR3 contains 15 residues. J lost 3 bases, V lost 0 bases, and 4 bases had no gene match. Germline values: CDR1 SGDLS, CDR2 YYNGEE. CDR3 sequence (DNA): TGTGCCAGCAGCGTAGTCGGACAGGGAGACACTGAAGCTTTCTTT. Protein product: CASSVVGQGDTEAFF.

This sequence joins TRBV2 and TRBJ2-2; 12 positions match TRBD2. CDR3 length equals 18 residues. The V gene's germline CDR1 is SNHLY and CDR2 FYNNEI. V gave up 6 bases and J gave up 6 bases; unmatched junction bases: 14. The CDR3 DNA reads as TGTGCCAGCAGCCCCCAGGCTGGGACTAGCGGGTCCGCCGGGGAGCTGTTTTTT. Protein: CASSPQAGTSGSAGELFF. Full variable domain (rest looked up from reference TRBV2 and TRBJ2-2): EPEVTQTPSHQVTQMGQEVILRCVPISNHLYFYWYRQILGQKVEFLVSFYNNEISEKSEIFDDQFSVERPDGSNFTLKIRSTKLEDSAMYFCASSPQAGTSGSAGELFFGEGSRLTVL.

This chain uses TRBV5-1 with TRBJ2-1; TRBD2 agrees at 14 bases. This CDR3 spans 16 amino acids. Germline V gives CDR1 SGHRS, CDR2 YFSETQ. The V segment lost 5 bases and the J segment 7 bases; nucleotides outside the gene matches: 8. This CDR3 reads CASSEPGTSGRNEQFF. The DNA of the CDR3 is TGCGCCAGCAGTGAACCCGGGACTAGCGGGAGAAATGAGCAGTTCTTC.

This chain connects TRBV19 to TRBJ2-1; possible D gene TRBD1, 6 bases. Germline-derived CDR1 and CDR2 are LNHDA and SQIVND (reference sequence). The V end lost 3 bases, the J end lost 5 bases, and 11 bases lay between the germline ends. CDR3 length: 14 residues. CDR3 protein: CASSISTGNNEQFF. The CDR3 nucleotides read TGTGCCAGTAGTATTTCGACAGGCAACAATGAGCAGTTCTTC.

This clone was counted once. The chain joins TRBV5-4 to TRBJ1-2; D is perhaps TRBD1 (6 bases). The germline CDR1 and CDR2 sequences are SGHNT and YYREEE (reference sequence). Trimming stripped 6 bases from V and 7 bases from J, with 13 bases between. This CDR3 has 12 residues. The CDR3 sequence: CASNLDSLGYTF. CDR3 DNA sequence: TGTGCCAGCAATCTGGACAGCCTTGGCTACACCTTC.

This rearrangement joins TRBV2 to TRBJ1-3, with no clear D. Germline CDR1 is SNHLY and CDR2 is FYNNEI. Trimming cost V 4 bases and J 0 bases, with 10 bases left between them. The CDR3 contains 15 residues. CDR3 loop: CASSGGGSSGNTIYF. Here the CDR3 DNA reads TGTGCCAGCAGTGGGGGAGGCAGCTCTGGAAACACCATATATTTT.

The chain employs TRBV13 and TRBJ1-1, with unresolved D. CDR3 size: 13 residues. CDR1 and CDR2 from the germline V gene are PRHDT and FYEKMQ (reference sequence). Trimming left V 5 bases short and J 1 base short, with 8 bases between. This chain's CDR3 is CASSLTANTEAFF. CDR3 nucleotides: TGTGCCAGCAGCCTGACGGCGAACACTGAAGCTTTCTTT.

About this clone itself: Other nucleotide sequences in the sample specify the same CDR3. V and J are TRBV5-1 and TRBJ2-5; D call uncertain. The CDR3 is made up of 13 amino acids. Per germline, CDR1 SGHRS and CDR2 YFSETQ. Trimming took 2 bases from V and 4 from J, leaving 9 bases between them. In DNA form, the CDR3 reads TGCGCCAGCAGCTTAATGGGCGGAGAGACCCAGTACTTC. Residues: CASSLMGGETQYF. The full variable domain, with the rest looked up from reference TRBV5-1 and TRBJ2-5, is KAGVTQTPRYLIKTRGQQVTLSCSPISGHRSVSWYQQTPGQGLQFLFEYFSETQRNKGNFPGRFSGRQFSNSRSEMNVSTLELGDSALYLCASSLMGGETQYFGPGTRLLVL.

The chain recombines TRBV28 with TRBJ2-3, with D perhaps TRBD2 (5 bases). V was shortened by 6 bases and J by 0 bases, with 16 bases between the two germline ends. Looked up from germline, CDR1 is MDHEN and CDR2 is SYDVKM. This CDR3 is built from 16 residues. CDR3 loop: CASSPAERASTDTQYF. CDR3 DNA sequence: TGTGCCAGCAGCCCCGCAGAGAGGGCTAGCACAGATACGCAGTATTTT.

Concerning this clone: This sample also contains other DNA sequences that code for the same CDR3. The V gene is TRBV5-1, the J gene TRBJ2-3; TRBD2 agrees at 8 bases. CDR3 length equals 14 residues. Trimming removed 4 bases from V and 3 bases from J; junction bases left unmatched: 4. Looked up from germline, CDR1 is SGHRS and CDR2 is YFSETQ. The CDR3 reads CASSPGLATDTQYF. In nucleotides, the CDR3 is TGCGCCAGCAGCCCCGGACTAGCAACAGATACGCAGTATTTT.

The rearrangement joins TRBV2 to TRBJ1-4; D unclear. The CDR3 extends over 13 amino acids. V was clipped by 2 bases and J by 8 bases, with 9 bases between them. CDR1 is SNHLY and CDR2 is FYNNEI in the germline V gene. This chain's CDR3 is CASSETRLEKLFF. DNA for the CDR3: TGTGCCAGCAGTGAAACGAGACTCGAAAAACTGTTTTTT.

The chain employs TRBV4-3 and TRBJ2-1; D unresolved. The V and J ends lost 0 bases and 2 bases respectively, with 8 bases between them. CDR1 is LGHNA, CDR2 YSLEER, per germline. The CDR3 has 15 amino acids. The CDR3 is CASSQERAPYNEQFF. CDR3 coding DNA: TGCGCCAGCAGCCAAGAACGGGCTCCCTACAATGAGCAGTTCTTC.

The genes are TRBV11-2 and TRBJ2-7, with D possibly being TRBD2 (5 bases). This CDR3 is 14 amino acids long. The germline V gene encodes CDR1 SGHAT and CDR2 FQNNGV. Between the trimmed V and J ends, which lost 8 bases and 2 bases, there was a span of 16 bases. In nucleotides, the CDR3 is TGTGCCAGCGTTCCATCGCGGGCCACCTACGAGCAGTACTTC. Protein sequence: CASVPSRATYEQYF.

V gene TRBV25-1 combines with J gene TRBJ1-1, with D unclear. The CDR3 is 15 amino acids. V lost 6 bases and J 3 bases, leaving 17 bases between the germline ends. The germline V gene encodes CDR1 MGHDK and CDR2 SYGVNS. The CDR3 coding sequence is TGTGCCAGCAGCGACTTTGGAAAGGGCGACACTGAAGCTTTCTTT. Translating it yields CASSDFGKGDTEAFF. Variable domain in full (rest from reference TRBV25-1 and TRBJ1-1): EADIYQTPRYLVIGTGKKITLECSQTMGHDKMYWYQQDPGMELHLIHYSYGVNSTEKGDLSSESTVSRIRTEHFPLTLESARPSHTSQYLCASSDFGKGDTEAFFGQGTRLTVV.

The CDR3 spells CASSESTGGPNQPQHF. In nucleotides, the CDR3 is TGCGCCAGCAGTGAGTCGACAGGGGGGCCTAATCAGCCCCAGCATTTT. The rearrangement uses TRBV10-2 and TRBJ1-5, with 9 positions matching TRBD1. V lost 0 bases to trimming and J lost 4 bases; unmatched junction nucleotides: 4. In germline, CDR1 is WSHSY, CDR2 SAAADI. The CDR3 runs to 16 residues.